This T cell receptor beta chain was observed in a study of control samples from healthy donors and cancer patients. The CDR3 loop spans 15 amino acids. With V trimmed by 3 bases and J by 7 bases, 7 bases remained unmatched. Per germline, CDR1 KGHSH and CDR2 LQKENI. Sequenced by immunoSEQ multiplex PCR; TCRdb stores in-frame clones only, minus some. The data hold tens of thousands of clones, with 70% to 80% observed a single time. The chain combines TRBV18 with TRBJ2-1; 9 nucleotides line up with TRBD2. The source material was PBMCs. This TCR came from a man in his 60s with head and neck cancer. CDR3 region: CASSPSAGLANEQFF. In DNA, the CDR3 is TGTGCCAGCTCACCTTCCGCGGGACTAGCAAATGAGCAGTTCTTC.